This T cell receptor beta chain is from a study of CD8 T cell repertoires and HIV-1 epitope variants. For the study at large: Separate wells received one of Twenty-five Gag or Nef variant peptides.

Remarks on this clone: Antigen unknown.

Overall study findings and caveats: Nine or ten antigen-specific TCR beta clonotypes were found; more than five seemed cross-reactive to variants.

The method was immunoSEQ multiplex PCR; TCRdb's version includes in-frame clones alone and lacks a portion of them. The data hold 6,000 or so clones, with approximately 68% observed a single time. Sequencing input: cultured CD8+ T cells derived from PBMCs. The receptor's source is a male donor with HIV.

The DNA of the CDR3 is TGTGCCAGCAGCTTAGGCGCCCCCAACGAGCAGTACTTC. It encodes CASSLGAPNEQYF. The rearrangement uses TRBV13 and TRBJ2-7; no clear D. The CDR3 sequence is 13 residues long. The V end was cut by 0 bases, the J end by 5 bases, with 8 bases between. Germline CDR1 is PRHDT and CDR2 is FYEKMQ (reference sequence).